What follows describes a single T cell receptor beta chain. The data stem from a study of cytomegalovirus exposure and HLA in healthy donors. The CDR3 contains 15 residues. CDR1 and CDR2 from the germline V gene are SGHDT and YYEEEE. The V segment lost 2 bases and the J segment 2 bases; nucleotides outside the gene matches: 4. It was with 60 Vbeta and 13 Jbeta primers that the PCR ran. Generated by immunoSEQ multiplex PCR, the TCRdb table keeps only in-frame clones and is missing some. The table shows around 200,000 clones, with about four fifths occurring only once. Sequencing was done on a sample of PBMCs. The V gene is TRBV5-6, the J gene TRBJ1-3; 7 bases agree with TRBD1. The receptor comes from a man aged 35 to 55 in good health and CMV-seropositive. Here the CDR3 reads CASSLETGAGNTIYF. Written as DNA, the CDR3 is TGTGCCAGCAGCTTAGAAACAGGGGCTGGAAACACCATATATTTT.